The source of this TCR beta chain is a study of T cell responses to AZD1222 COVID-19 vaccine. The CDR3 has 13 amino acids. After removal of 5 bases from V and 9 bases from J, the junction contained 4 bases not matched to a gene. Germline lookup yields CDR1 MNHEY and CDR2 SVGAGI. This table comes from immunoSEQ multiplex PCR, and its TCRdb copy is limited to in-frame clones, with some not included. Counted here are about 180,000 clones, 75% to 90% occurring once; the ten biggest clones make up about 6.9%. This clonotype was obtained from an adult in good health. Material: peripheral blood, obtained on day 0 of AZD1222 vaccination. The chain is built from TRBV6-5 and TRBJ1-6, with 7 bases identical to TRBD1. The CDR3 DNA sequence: TGTGCCAGCAGTAGGGACAGTGCTTCACCCCTCCACTTT. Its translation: CASSRDSASPLHF.